The present T cell receptor (beta chain) was sequenced within a study of blood T cell repertoires in COVID-19. Study at large: T cells, B-cell-depleted T cells, or PBMCs provided the cDNA or gDNA that served as material.

V dropped 2 bases and J dropped 3 bases, with 7 bases sitting between them. In germline, CDR1 is MNHEY, CDR2 SMNVEV (reference sequence). CDR3 length equals 13 residues. TCRdb's copy holds only in-frame clones and misses some; the assay was immunoSEQ multiplex PCR. The data hold roughly 170,000 clones, with less than 90% observed a single time. The sequenced sample was peripheral blood. This chain joins TRBV27 and TRBJ1-2, with D possibly TRBD1 on 6 matching bases. The clonotype was recovered from a man in his 70s with active or convalescent COVID-19. The CDR3 protein is CASSLRTDYGYTF. The DNA for the CDR3 is TGTGCCAGCAGTTTAAGGACAGACTATGGCTACACCTTC.